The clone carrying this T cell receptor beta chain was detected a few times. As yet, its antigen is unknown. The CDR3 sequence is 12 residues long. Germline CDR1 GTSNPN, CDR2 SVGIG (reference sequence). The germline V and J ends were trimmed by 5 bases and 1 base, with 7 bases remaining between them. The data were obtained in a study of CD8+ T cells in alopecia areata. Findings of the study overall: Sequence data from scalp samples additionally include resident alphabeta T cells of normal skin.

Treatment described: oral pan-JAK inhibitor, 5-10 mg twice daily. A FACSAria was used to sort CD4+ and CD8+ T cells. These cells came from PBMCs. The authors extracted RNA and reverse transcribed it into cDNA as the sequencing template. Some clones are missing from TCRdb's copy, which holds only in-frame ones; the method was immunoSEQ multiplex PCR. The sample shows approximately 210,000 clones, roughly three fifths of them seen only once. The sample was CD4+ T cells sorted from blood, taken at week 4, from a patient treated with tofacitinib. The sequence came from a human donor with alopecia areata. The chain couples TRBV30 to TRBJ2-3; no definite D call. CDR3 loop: CAWDMGTDTQYF. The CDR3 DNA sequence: TGTGCCTGGGACATGGGCACAGATACGCAGTATTTT.